This T cell receptor beta chain was recorded in a study of blood T cell repertoires in COVID-19. V lost 5 bases, J lost 7 bases, and 2 bases stayed unmatched. The CDR3 is 12 amino acids. Generated by immunoSEQ multiplex PCR, the TCRdb table keeps only in-frame clones and is missing some. The sample has about 220,000 clones; 65% to 85% are singletons. The sample taken for sequencing was PBMCs or T cells enriched from blood (not recorded which). This TCR was sampled from a woman aged 55-69 years who had recovered from COVID-19. The V gene is TRBV12-3 or TRBV12-4, the J gene TRBJ1-2; 9 bases align to TRBD1. The CDR3 coding sequence is TGTGCCAGCAGTCAGGACAGGGGTGGCTACACCTTC. This translates into CASSQDRGGYTF.